This paragraph reports one T cell receptor (beta chain). Other DNA sequences within the sample encode an identical CDR3. This sample stems from a study of shared clonotypes between healthy human individuals. Trimming cost V 0 bases and J 2 bases, with 7 bases left between them. Germline-derived CDR1 and CDR2 are SGHVS and FQNEAQ. The CDR3 is made up of 14 amino acids. The run depth of the assay was deep. Sequencing used immunoSEQ multiplex PCR; TCRdb keeps in-frame clones, though not all of them. The table lists around 1.1 million clones, 77% of them singletons. The receptor was derived from a man between 18 and 29 years old in good health. Some clones in this sample may be carry-over from other donors' samples. Sequencing used memory CD4+ T cells from PBMCs. This sample's subset: CD45RA-negative fraction. The rearrangement joins TRBV7-8 to TRBJ1-2, with TRBD1 as a possible D gene (5 bases). DNA of the CDR3: TGTGCCAGCAGCTTAGCAGGGGAGAACTATGGCTACACCTTC. Its translation is CASSLAGENYGYTF.